The TCR beta chain under discussion was sequenced for a study of beta chain features in type 1 diabetes. General study findings and limits: In these data, an HLA type influence on TCRB rearrangement remained unresolved.

The CDR3 is made up of 12 amino acids. Per the germline V gene, CDR1 is WSHSY and CDR2 is SAAADI. V was pared by 4 bases and J by 5 bases, with 8 bases between. About this clone: Its antigen is unidentified.

Sorting produced populations that all topped 95% purity. Expressed TCRB transcripts were sequenced after all isolated RNA was converted to cDNA. Assay: immunoSEQ multiplex PCR; the TCRdb copy retains only in-frame clones and omits some. The data hold 250,000 to 400,000 clones, with 12% to 15% observed a single time. The rearrangement joins TRBV10-2 to TRBJ1-1; weak D call: TRBD1 (5 bases). This TCR was recovered from a man aged 25-40 years in good health. Material for sequencing was central memory CD4+ T cells from blood. The CDR3 DNA sequence: TGCGCCAGCAGTGTGGGACCGACTGAAGCTTTCTTT. It yields the protein CASSVGPTEAFF.